The source of this TCR beta chain is a study of cytomegalovirus exposure and HLA in healthy donors. To note about this clone: This same CDR3 is encoded by further DNA sequences in the sample.

The V end lost 4 bases, the J end lost 1 base, and 8 bases lay between the germline ends. The CDR3 totals 12 residues. Germline loops: CDR1 GTSNPN, CDR2 SVGIG (reference sequence). In the PCR, 60 Vbeta and 13 Jbeta primers were used. The assay was immunoSEQ multiplex PCR, and TCRdb's table has in-frame clones only and misses some. The sample includes more than 150,000 clones, roughly 87% of them seen just once. Sequencing input: PBMCs. The TCR was taken from a man aged 35-49 years in good health and CMV-seronegative. The chain has TRBV30 and TRBJ2-7; D is perhaps TRBD2 (6 bases). The CDR3 region is CAWTRDSYEQYF. DNA for the CDR3: TGTGCCTGGACGCGGGATTCCTACGAGCAGTACTTC.